The entry that follows covers one T cell receptor beta chain sequence. Its antigen remains unknown. J gave up 2 bases and V 3 bases, and 3 bases lay outside the gene matches. The CDR3 is 17 residues long. The V gene's germline CDR1 is LGHNA and CDR2 YNFKEQ. Noted treatment: oral pan-JAK inhibitor, 5-10 mg twice daily. As the sequencing template, cDNA was produced by extracting RNA and reverse transcribing it. Assay: immunoSEQ multiplex PCR; the TCRdb copy retains only in-frame clones and omits some. The sample yields more than 95,000 clones, around 84% seen once. The data belong to a study of CD8+ T cells in alopecia areata. In the study overall: In an open-label trial, patients got 5 to 10 mg tofacitinib twice daily. Points from the study as a whole: Among the 100 top clones, expanded CD8+ clones, like scalp clonality, were significantly decreased by tofacitinib. Alopecia totalis/universalis scalp especially showed more expanded CD8+ clones than normal scalp.

The sample in question was CD8+ T cells sorted from blood, obtained between weeks 30 and 35, from a patient treated with tofacitinib. The chain links TRBV4-2 to TRBJ2-3, with 15 positions matching TRBD2. This receptor was obtained from a human donor with alopecia areata. CDR3 sequence reads: CASSQGLAGGPTDTQYF. CDR3 in DNA: TGTGCCAGCAGCCAGGGACTAGCGGGGGGCCCCACAGATACGCAGTATTTT.